This T cell receptor beta chain was captured by sequencing in a study of T cells after yellow fever vaccination. TCRdb redid the calling of the 5' RACE reads with MiXCR, one entry per CDR3 protein. Of about 200,000 distinct CDR3 sequences in the sample, about 3% are singletons; the top ten hold roughly 3%. This CDR3 is built from 20 residues. Germline CDR1 is MNHEY and CDR2 is SVGAGI. Trimming left V 2 bases short and J 5 bases short, with 28 bases between. This clonotype came up many times. This clonotype originated in a man aged 18 to 30 who received the YFV17D yellow fever vaccine. This chain uses TRBV6-5 with TRBJ1-5, with no clear D. Sample: CD4+ T cells sorted from PBMCs, taken 10 days after the yellow fever booster vaccination. CDR3 DNA: TGTGCCAGCAGTTACACCCCAGGACTTATAAATAGCTCTATCGATCAGCCCCAGCATTTT. Amino acid sequence: CASSYTPGLINSSIDQPQHF.